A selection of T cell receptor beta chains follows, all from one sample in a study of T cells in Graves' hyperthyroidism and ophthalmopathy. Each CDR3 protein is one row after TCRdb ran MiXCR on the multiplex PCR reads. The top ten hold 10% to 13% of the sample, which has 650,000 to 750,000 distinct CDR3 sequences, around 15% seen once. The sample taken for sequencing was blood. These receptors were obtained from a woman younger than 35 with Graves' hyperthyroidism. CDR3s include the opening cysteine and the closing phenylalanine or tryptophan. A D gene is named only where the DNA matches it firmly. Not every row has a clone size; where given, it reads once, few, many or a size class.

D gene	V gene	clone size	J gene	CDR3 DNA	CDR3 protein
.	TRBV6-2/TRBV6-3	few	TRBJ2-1	TGTGCCAGCAGTTACTCGTCAGGGCCTTACAATGAGCAGTTCTTC	CASSYSSGPYNEQFF
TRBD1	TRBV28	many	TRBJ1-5	TGTGCCAGCAGTCGTGACAGGGGCGGGAATCAGCCCCAGCATTTT	CASSRDRGGNQPQHF
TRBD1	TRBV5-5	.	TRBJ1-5	TGTGCCAGCAGCCTCGGGGACAGCGGCTATCAGCCCCAGCATTTT	CASSLGDSGYQPQHF
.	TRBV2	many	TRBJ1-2	TGTGCCAGCAGTGTATCCAGGAACTATGGCTACACCTTC	CASSVSRNYGYTF
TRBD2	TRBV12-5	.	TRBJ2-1	TGTGCTAGTGGTTTGCTCCCCCAAACTAGCGGGAGATTAGGTGAGCAGTTCTTC	CASGLLPQTSGRLGEQFF
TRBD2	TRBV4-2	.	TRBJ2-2	TGTGCCAGCAGCCAAGGTTCTGGCGGGAGCGATGGGGAGCTGTTTTTT	CASSQGSGGSDGELFF
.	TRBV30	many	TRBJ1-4	TGTGCCTGGAAAGGTGGCACTAATGAAAAACTGTTTTTT	CAWKGGTNEKLFF
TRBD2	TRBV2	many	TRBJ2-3	TGTGCCAGCAGCCAGCTCGCTAGCGGGAATACAGATACGCAGTATTTT	CASSQLASGNTDTQYF
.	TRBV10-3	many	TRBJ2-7	TGTGCCATCAGTGAGAGGACCATCCGGGGCGAGCAGTACTTC	CAISERTIRGEQYF
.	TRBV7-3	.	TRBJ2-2	TGTGCCAGCAGCTTATCTGGGCGTCAGCGCGGGGAGCTGTTTTTT	CASSLSGRQRGELFF
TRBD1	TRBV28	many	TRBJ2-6	TGTGCCAGCACCCAGACAGGGACTGGGGCCAACGTCCTGACTTTC	CASTQTGTGANVLTF
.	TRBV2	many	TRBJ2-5	TGTGCCAGCAGTGAGCAGGCTCACAGACTCCTAGAGACCCAGTACTTC	CASSEQAHRLLETQYF
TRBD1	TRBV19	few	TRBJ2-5	TGTGCCAGTAGAGGGACAGGACGGACCCAAGAGACCCAGTACTTC	CASRGTGRTQETQYF
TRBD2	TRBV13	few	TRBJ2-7	TGTGCCACCGCTCCCCAACTAGCGGGAGGACGATTCTACGAGCAGTACTTC	CATAPQLAGGRFYEQYF
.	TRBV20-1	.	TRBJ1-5	TGCAGTGCTAGAGAGGGGCCCAGGAATCAGCCCCAGCATTTT	CSAREGPRNQPQHF
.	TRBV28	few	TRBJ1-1	TGTGCCAGCAGTTTATGGTTGCCCTCACCTGAAGCTTTCTTT	CASSLWLPSPEAFF
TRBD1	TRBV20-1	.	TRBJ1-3	TGCAGTGCTTACCCGGGACAGGGGTCTGGAAACACCATATATTTT	CSAYPGQGSGNTIYF
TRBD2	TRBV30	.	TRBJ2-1	TGTGCCTGGAGTGCCTATGCCGGGACTAGCGGGGATACCTACAATGAGCAGTTCTTC	CAWSAYAGTSGDTYNEQFF
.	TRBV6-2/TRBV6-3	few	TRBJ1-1	TGTGCCAGCACCAACCTCACAGGGAGGGCTGAAGCTTTCTTT	CASTNLTGRAEAFF
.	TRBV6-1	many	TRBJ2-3	TGTGCCAGCAGTTATTATGAGGGGACAGATACGCAGTATTTT	CASSYYEGTDTQYF
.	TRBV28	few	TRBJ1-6	TGTGCCAGCAGTAGACGGAATAATTCACCCCTCCACTTT	CASSRRNNSPLHF
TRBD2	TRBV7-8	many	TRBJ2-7	TGTGCCAGTTCTAGCGGGAGAGGCGAGCAGTACTTC	CASSSGRGEQYF
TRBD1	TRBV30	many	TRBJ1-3	TGTGCCTGGCGGACAGGGAATCTCGGAAACACCATATATTTT	CAWRTGNLGNTIYF
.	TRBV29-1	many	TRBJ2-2	TGCAGCGTTGACAGGGGATTGGGCACCGGGGAGCTGTTTTTT	CSVDRGLGTGELFF
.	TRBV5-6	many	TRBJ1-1	TGTGCCAGCAGCTCCCTGGACAGATTGAACACTGAAGCTTTCTTT	CASSSLDRLNTEAFF
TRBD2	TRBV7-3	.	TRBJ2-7	TGTGCCAGCAGCGCCCAGGCTAGCGGGATCCACGAGCAGTACTTC	CASSAQASGIHEQYF
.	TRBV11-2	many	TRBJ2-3	TGTGCCAGCAGCTCCCAACGCGGGACTAGCACAGATACGCAGTATTTT	CASSSQRGTSTDTQYF
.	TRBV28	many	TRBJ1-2	TGTGCCAGCATGGAGGGTTACTATGGCTACACCTTC	CASMEGYYGYTF
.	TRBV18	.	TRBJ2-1	TGTGCCAGCGAGGGGACACGGGACAATGAGCAGTTCTTC	CASEGTRDNEQFF
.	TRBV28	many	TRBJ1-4	TGTGCCAGCAGAAGCACTACGGGGGACCGAAGTGGTGAAAAACTGTTTTTT	CASRSTTGDRSGEKLFF
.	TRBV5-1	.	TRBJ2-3	TGCGCCAGCAGCCTTCTTCACGGGGTAACAGATACGCAGTATTTT	CASSLLHGVTDTQYF
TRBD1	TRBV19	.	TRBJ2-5	TGTGCCAGTAGTGACCCGGGACAGGGCTACCAAGAGACCCAGTACTTC	CASSDPGQGYQETQYF
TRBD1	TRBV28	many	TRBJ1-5	TGTGCCAGCAGCCGCGACAGGGGGCACAATCAGCCCCAGCATTTT	CASSRDRGHNQPQHF
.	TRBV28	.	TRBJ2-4	TGTGCCAGCAGTTCCTTTAGTGCGGGGGCCAAAAACATTCAGTACTTC	CASSSFSAGAKNIQYF
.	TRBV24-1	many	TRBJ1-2	TGTGCCACCAGTGCCCACGCCCCGGACTCGGGAGACTATGGCTACACCTTC	CATSAHAPDSGDYGYTF
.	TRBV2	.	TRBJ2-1	TGTGCCAGCAGTGAAGACGGAAGCTCCTACAATGAGCAGTTCTTC	CASSEDGSSYNEQFF
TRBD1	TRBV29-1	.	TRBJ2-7	TGCAGCGTTGAAGCTGGGACAGGGGGCAGCTACGAGCAGTACTTC	CSVEAGTGGSYEQYF
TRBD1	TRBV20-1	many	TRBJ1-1	TGCAGTGCTAGACCCACAGGGGGCACTGAAGCTTTCTTT	CSARPTGGTEAFF
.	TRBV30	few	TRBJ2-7	TGTGCCTGGTCAAAGACAGTTGACTACGAGCAGTACTTC	CAWSKTVDYEQYF
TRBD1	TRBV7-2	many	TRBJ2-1	TGTGCCAGCAGCCGGGACAGGGGGCATTACAATGAGCAGTTCTTC	CASSRDRGHYNEQFF
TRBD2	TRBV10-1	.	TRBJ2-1	TGCGCCAGCAAGATAGCGGGAGGGCCGAGCAACAATGAGCAGTTCTTC	CASKIAGGPSNNEQFF
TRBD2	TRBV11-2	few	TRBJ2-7	TGTGCCAGCAGCCCACCCCCGGGACTAGCCGACAGCTCCTACGAGCAGTACTTC	CASSPPPGLADSSYEQYF
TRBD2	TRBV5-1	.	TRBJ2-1	TGCGCCAGCAGCCTTTCAATCTCTAGCGGGAGGGAACGCAATGAGCAGTTCTTC	CASSLSISSGRERNEQFF
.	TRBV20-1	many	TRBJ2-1	TGCAGTGCCAGGTCGAGACTAGAAGGATCCCTTAATGAGCAGTTCTTC	CSARSRLEGSLNEQFF
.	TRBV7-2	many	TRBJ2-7	TGTGCCACAGCGAGGGTAGAGAGTTCCTACGAGCAGTACTTC	CATARVESSYEQYF
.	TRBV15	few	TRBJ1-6	TGTGCCACCAGCAGGGACAATGGTGGTTCACCCCTCCACTTT	CATSRDNGGSPLHF
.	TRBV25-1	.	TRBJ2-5	TGTGCCAGCAGCCTACTAGGGGCCGAAGAGACCCAGTACTTC	CASSLLGAEETQYF
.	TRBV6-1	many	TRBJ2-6	TGTGCCAGCTTCTCCGCGGGTACCGGGGCCAACGTCCTGACTTTC	CASFSAGTGANVLTF
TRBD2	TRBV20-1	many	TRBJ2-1	TGCAGTGCTTCCGTAGCGGGGAGCTCCTACAATGAGCAGTTCTTC	CSASVAGSSYNEQFF
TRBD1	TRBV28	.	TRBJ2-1	TGTGCCAGCAGTTCGCCCGACCCCCGGGACAGGGGTAGATCCTACAATGAGCAGTTCTTC	CASSSPDPRDRGRSYNEQFF
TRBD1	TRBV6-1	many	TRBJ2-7	TGTGCCAGCACGCAGGGGGCCTACGAGCAGTACTTC	CASTQGAYEQYF
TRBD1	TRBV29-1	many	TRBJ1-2	TGCAGCGTTGAGAAGGTGACAGGGGTTATTAACTATGGCTACACCTTC	CSVEKVTGVINYGYTF
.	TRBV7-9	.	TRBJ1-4	TGTGCCAGCAGCTTAGGGACTACAGGGATTCGGGAAAAACTGTTTTTT	CASSLGTTGIREKLFF
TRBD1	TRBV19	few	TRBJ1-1	TGTGCCAGTACCCAAGACAGGGTGGATACTGAAGCTTTCTTT	CASTQDRVDTEAFF